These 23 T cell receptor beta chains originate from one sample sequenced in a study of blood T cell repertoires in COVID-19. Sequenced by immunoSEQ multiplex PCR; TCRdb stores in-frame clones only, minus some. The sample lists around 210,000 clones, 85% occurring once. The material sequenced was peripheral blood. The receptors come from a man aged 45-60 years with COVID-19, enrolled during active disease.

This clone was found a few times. The CDR3 DNA reads TGCGCCAGCAGCCAAGAAATAAAGACATCGATGGTGTTTTTT. It translates to CASSQEIKTSMVFF. The chain employs TRBV4-1 and TRBJ2-2; D is unclear. The germline V gene encodes CDR1 MGHRA and CDR2 YSYEKL. The CDR3 covers 14 residues. Trimming stripped 0 bases from V and 15 bases from J, with 17 bases between.

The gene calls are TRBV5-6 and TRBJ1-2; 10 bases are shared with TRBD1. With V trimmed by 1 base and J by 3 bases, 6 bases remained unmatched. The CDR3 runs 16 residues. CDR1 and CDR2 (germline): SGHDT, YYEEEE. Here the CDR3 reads CASSLFGTGDDYGYTF. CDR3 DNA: TGTGCCAGCAGCTTGTTCGGGACAGGGGATGACTATGGCTACACCTTC.

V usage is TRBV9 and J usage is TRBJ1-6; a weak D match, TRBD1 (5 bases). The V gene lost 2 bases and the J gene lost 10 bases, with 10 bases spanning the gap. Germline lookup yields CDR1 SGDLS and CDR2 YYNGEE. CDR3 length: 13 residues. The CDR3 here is CASSVAGGSPLHF. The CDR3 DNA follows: TGTGCCAGCAGCGTCGCCGGGGGGTCACCCCTCCACTTT.

CDR3 amino acids: CAIRPSPGYADEQFF. The CDR3 nucleotides are TGTGCCATCAGGCCGTCCCCAGGGTATGCTGATGAGCAGTTCTTC. The rearrangement joins TRBV10-3 to TRBJ2-1, with D possibly matching TRBD1 (5 bases). The CDR3 contains 15 residues. Germline V gene data show CDR1 as ENHRY and CDR2 as SYGVKD. Trimming took off 6 bases at V and 8 bases at J, with 20 bases between the two ends.

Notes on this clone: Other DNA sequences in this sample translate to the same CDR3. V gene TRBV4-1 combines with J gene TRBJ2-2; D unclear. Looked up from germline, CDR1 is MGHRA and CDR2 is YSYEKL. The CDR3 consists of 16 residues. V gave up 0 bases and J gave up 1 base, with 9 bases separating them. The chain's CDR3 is CASSQDGGRNTGELFF. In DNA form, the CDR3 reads TGCGCCAGCAGCCAAGACGGTGGGCGGAACACCGGGGAGCTGTTTTTT.

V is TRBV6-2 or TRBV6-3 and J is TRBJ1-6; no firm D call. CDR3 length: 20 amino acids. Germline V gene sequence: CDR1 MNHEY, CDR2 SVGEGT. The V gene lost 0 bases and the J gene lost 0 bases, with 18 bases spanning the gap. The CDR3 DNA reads TGTGCCAGCAGTTACTCCCGGGGTGGAGCCAGTCTCTCCTATAATTCACCCCTCCACTTT. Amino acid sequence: CASSYSRGGASLSYNSPLHF.

DNA of the CDR3: TGCGCCAGCAGCTTGATTGACAGGGTGGCTGGAAACACCATATATTTT. Amino acid sequence: CASSLIDRVAGNTIYF. The chain uses TRBV5-1 and TRBJ1-3; 7 bases agree with TRBD1. The J segment lost 2 bases and the V segment lost 1 base, leaving 6 bases of the junction unmatched. The CDR3 has 16 amino acids. Germline values: CDR1 SGHRS, CDR2 YFSETQ.

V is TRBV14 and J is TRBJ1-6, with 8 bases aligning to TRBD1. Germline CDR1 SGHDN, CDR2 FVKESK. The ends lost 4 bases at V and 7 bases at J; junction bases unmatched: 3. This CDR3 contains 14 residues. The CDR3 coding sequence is TGTGCCAGCAGCCCAGGGGGCAGGAATTCACCCCTCCACTTT. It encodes CASSPGGRNSPLHF.

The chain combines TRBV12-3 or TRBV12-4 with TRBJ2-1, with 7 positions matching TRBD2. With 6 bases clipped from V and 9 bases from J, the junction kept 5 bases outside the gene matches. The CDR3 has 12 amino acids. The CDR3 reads CASSPGGSEQFF. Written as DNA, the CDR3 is TGTGCCAGCAGCCCCGGGGGGAGTGAGCAGTTCTTC.

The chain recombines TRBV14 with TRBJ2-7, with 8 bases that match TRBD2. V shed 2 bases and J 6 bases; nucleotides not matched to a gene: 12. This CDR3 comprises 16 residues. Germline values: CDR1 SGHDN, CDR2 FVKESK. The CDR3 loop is CASSQLRAGDQGEQYF. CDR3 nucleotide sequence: TGTGCCAGCAGCCAACTAAGAGCGGGGGACCAGGGCGAGCAGTACTTC.

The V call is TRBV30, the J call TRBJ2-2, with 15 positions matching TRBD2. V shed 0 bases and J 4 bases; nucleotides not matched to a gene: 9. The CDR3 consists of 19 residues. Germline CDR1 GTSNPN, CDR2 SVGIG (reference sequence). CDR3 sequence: CAWSVFRTSGGAGTGELFF. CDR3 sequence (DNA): TGTGCCTGGAGTGTTTTCCGGACTAGCGGGGGGGCCGGCACCGGGGAGCTGTTTTTT.

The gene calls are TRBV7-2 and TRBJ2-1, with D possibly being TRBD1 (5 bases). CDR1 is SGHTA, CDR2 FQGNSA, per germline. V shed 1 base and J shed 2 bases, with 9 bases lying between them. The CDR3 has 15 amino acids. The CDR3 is CASSLGTGPYNEQFF. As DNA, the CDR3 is TGTGCCAGCAGCTTAGGTACAGGCCCCTACAATGAGCAGTTCTTC.

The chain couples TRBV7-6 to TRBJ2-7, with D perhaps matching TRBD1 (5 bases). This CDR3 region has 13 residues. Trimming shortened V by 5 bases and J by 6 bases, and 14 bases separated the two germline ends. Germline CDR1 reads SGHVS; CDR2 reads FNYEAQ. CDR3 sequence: CASSQDKVSEQYF. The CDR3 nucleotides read TGTGCCAGCAGCCAGGACAAGGTTTCCGAGCAGTACTTC.

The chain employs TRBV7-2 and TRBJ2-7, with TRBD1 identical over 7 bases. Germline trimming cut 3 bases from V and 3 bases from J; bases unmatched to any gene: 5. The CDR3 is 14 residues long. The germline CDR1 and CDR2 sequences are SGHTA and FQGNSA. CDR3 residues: CASSLFRGNYEQYF. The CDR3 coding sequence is TGTGCCAGCAGCTTGTTCAGGGGGAACTACGAGCAGTACTTC.

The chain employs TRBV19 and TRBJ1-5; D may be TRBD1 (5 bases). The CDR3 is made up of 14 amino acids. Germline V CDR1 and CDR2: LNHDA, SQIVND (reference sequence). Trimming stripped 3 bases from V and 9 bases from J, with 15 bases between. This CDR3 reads CASSMIDSFRPQHF. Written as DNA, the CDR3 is TGTGCCAGTAGTATGATCGACAGTTTTAGGCCCCAGCATTTT.

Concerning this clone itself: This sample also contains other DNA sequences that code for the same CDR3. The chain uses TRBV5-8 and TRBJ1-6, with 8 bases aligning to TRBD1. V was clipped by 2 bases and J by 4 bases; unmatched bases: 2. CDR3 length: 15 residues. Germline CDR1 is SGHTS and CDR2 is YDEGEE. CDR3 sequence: CASSFGQGYNSPLHF. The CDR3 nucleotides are TGTGCCAGCAGCTTCGGACAGGGTTATAATTCACCCCTCCACTTT.

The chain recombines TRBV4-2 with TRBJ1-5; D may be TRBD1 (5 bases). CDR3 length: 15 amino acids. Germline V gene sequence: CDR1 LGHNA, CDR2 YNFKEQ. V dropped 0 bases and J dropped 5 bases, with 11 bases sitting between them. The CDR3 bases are TGTGCCAGCAGCCAAGAATGGGCAGGGTATCAGCCCCAGCATTTT. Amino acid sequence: CASSQEWAGYQPQHF.

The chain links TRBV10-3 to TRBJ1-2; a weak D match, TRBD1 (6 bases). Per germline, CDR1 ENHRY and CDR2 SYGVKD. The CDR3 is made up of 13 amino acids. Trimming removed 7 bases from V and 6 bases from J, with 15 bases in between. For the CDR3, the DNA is TGTGCCATCAAATGGGGGGGCGCGGATGGCTACACCTTC. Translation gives CAIKWGGADGYTF.

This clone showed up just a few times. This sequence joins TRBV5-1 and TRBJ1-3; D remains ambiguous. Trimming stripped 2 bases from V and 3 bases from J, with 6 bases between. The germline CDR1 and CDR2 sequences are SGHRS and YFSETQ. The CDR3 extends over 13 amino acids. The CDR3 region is CASSFGVGNTIYF. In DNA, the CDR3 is TGCGCCAGCAGCTTCGGGGTTGGAAACACCATATATTTT. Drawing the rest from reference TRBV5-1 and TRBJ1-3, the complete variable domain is KAGVTQTPRYLIKTRGQQVTLSCSPISGHRSVSWYQQTPGQGLQFLFEYFSETQRNKGNFPGRFSGRQFSNSRSEMNVSTLELGDSALYLCASSFGVGNTIYFGEGSWLTVV.

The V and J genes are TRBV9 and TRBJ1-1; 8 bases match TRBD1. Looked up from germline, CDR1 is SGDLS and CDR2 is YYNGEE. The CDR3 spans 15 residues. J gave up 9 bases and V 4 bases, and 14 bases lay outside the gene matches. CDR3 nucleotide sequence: TGTGCCAGCAGCCTTAGAGGACAGGGAAGGGAAAAAGCTTTCTTT. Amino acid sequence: CASSLRGQGREKAFF. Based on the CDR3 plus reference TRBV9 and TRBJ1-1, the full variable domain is DSGVTQTPKHLITATGQRVTLRCSPRSGDLSVYWYQQSLDQGLQFLIQYYNGEERAKGNILERFSAQQFPDLHSELNLSSLELGDSALYFCASSLRGQGREKAFFGQGTRLTVV.

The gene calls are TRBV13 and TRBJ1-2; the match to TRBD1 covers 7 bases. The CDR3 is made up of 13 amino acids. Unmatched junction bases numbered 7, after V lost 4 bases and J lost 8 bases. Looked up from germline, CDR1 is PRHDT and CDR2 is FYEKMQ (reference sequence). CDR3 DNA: TGTGCCAGCAGCTCCGCGACAGGGTTGGGCTACACCTTC. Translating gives CASSSATGLGYTF.

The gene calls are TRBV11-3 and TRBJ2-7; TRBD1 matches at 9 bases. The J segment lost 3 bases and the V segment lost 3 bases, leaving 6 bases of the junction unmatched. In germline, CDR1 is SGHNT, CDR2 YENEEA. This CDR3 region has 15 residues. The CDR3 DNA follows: TGTGCCAGCAGCTTCAACACAGGGGGCAACTACGAGCAGTACTTC. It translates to CASSFNTGGNYEQYF.

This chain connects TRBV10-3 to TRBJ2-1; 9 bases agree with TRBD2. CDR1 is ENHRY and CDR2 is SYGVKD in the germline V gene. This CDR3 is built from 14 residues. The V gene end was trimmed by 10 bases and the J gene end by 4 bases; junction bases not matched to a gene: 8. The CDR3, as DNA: TGTGCCACCCGTCTAGCGGGGACTTACAATGAGCAGTTCTTC. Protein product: CATRLAGTYNEQFF.